This T cell receptor (beta chain) was identified in a study of OX40 agonist ivuxolimab in advanced cancers. In the study overall: Partial responses, seen in three patients, involved one hepatocellular carcinoma and two cutaneous melanomas.

As concerns this clone: Its specificity is unknown.

Overall study findings and caveats: The CD4+ and CD8+ T cells in the blood had expanded clonally by week 6 at 0.1 to 3.0 mg/kg. Antigens targeted by the expanded peripheral T cells were not determined.

Sequencing was performed with immunoSEQ multiplex PCR; in TCRdb, only in-frame clones are kept and a portion is missing. Altogether about 62,000 clones are present, about 92% being singletons, with the ten largest covering about 0.58%. Autoimmune disease history or systemic immunosuppression meant exclusion. Trimming left V 7 bases short and J 6 bases short, with 13 bases between. Germline V gives CDR1 MNHNY, CDR2 SVGAGI (reference sequence). The CDR3 consists of 13 residues. The genes are TRBV6-6 and TRBJ1-5, with D tentatively TRBD1 (6 bases). The receptor was derived from an adult with an advanced solid tumor such as melanoma, head and neck, liver or kidney cancer. Sequenced material: CD4+ or CD8+ T cells sorted from blood, taken in a trial of the OX40 agonist ivuxolimab. This CDR3 reads CASTEQGSQPQHF. The CDR3 nucleotides are TGTGCCAGCACAGAGCAGGGGTCTCAGCCCCAGCATTTT.